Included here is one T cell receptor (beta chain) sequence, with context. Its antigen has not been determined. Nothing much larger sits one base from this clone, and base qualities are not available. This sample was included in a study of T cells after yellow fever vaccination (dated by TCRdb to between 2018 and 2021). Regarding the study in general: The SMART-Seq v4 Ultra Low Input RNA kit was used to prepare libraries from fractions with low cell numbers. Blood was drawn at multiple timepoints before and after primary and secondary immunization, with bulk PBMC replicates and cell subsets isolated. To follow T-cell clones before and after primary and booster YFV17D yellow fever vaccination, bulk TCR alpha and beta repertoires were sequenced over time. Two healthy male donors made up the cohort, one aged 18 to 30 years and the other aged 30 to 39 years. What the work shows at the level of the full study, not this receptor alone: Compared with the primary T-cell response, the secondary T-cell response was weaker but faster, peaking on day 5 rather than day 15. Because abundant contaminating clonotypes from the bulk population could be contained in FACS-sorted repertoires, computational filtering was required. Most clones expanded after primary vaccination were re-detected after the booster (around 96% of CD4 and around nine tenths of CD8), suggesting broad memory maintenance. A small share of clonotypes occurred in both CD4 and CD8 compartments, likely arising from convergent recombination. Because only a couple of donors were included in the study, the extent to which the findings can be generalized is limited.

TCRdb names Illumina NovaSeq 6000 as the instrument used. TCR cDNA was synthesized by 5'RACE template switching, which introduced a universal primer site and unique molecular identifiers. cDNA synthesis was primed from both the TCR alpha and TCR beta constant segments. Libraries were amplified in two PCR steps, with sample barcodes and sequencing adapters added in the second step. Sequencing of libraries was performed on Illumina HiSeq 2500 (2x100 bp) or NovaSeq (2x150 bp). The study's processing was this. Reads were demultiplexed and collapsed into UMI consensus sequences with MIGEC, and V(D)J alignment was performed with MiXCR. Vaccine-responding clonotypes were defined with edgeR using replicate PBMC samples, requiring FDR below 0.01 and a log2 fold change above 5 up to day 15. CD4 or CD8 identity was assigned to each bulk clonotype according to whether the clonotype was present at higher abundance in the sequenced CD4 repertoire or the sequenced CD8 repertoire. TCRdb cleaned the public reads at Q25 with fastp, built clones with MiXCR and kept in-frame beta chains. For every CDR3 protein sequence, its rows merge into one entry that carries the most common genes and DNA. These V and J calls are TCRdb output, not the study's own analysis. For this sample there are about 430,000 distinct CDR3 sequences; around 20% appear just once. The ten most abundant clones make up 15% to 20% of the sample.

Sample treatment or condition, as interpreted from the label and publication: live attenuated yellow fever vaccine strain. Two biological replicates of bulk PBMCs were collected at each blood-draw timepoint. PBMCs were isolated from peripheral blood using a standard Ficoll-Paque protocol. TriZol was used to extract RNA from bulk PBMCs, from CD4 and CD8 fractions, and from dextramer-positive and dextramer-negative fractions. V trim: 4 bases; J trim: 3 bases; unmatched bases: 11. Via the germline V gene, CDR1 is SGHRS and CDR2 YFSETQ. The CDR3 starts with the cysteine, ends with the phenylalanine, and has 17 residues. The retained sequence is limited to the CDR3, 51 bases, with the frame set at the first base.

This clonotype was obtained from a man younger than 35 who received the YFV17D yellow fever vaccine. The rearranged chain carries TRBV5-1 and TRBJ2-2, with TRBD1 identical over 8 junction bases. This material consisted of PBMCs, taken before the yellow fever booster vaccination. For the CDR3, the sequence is CASSASGTGSYTGELFF. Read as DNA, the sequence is TGCGCCAGCAGCGCGTCCGGGACAGGCTCTTACACCGGGGAGCTGTTTTTT.